This TCR beta chain originates from a study of shared clonotypes between healthy human individuals. Study details: Plates per donor: three CD4 naive, three CD4 memory, two CD8 naive, one CD8 memory.

Trimming cost V 3 bases and J 6 bases; bases outside gene matches: 5. This CDR3 spans 14 amino acids. Germline V gene data show CDR1 as SGHRS and CDR2 as YFSETQ. Naive CD8 isolation took CD45RO-negative cells positively selected for CCR7 and excluded terminally differentiated effector memory CD45RA+ cells. Using immunoSEQ multiplex PCR, the repertoire was profiled, and TCRdb retains in-frame clones only, with some absent. The table lists 700,000 to 950,000 clones, approximately 96% of them singletons. This receptor was obtained from a man in his thirties or forties in good health. The J gene is TRBJ2-3, the V gene TRBV5-1; 9 nucleotides align to TRBD1. Sequenced input: naive CD8+ T cells sorted from blood. The DNA for the CDR3 is TGCGCCAGCAGCTCCTGGACAGGGGAGGATACGCAGTATTTT. Translation gives CASSSWTGEDTQYF.